This T cell receptor (beta chain) appears in the sequencing data of a study of blood T cell repertoires in COVID-19. Looking at the study overall: COVID-19 samples collected from the United States, Italy and Spain covered acute and convalescent phases. The analysed material was cDNA or gDNA that came from T cells, B-cell-depleted T cells, or PBMCs.

There are 14 residues in the CDR3. V shed 3 bases and J shed 0 bases, with 5 bases lying between them. Germline CDR1 MGHDK, CDR2 SYGVNS. Authors' analysis steps: Reference gene primer amplification gave estimated nucleated cell counts. Assay: immunoSEQ multiplex PCR; the TCRdb copy retains only in-frame clones and omits some. Clone size and V and J calls were adopted from that table, with D and trimming inferred from the DNA. The profile shows 160,000 or so clones, about 90% of them singletons. The sequencing input was peripheral blood. The chain carries TRBV25-1 and TRBJ2-2; no clear D. The receptor's source is a woman in her sixties or seventies with acute or convalescent COVID-19. CDR3 amino acids: CASSERTNTGELFF. The CDR3 coding sequence is TGTGCCAGCAGTGAGAGGACGAACACCGGGGAGCTGTTTTTT.